The 10 T cell receptor beta chains given below trace back to one sample, sequenced in a study of somatic mutations in cytotoxic T cells in rheumatoid arthritis. Profiling relied on immunoSEQ multiplex PCR, and the TCRdb table lists in-frame clones only, not all of them. Of about 26,000 clones listed, 82% are singletons. The sequenced sample was CD8+ T cells sorted from blood. These receptors were obtained from a man aged 50 to 60 in good health.

The rearrangement joins TRBV13 to TRBJ2-1; 7 bases agree with TRBD2. The CDR3 covers 17 residues. With V trimmed by 5 bases and J by 6 bases, 16 bases remained unmatched. Germline CDR1 is PRHDT and CDR2 is FYEKMQ (reference sequence). CDR3 protein: CASSQKRAGDGVNEQFF. In DNA, the CDR3 is TGTGCCAGCAGCCAAAAGAGGGCGGGAGATGGCGTCAATGAGCAGTTCTTC.

The CDR3 bases are TGTGCCAGCAGCTTGGTCAGGGCCCTATTGGGTGGCTACACCTTC. The encoded protein is CASSLVRALLGGYTF. The V call is TRBV5-6, the J call TRBJ1-2, with D possibly being TRBD1 (5 bases). Between the trimmed V and J ends, which lost 0 bases and 7 bases, there was a span of 16 bases. The germline gives CDR1 SGHDT, CDR2 YYEEEE. There are 15 residues in the CDR3.

CDR3 nucleotides: TGTGCCAGCAGCTTAGCGCCAGCCCGCTATGGCTACACCTTC. Its protein is CASSLAPARYGYTF. This sequence joins TRBV7-9 and TRBJ1-2; D is undetermined. This CDR3 is 14 amino acids long. Germline V lookup: CDR1 SEHNR, CDR2 FQNEAQ (reference sequence). The V and J ends lost 0 bases and 4 bases respectively, with 9 bases between them.

The genes are TRBV11-3 and TRBJ2-5, with 16 bases aligning to TRBD2. V shed 1 base and J 1 base; nucleotides not matched to a gene: 3. The CDR3 is made up of 18 amino acids. CDR1 and CDR2 from the germline V gene are SGHNT and YENEEA. CDR3 sequence: CASSLAGLAGGPQETQYF. DNA for the CDR3: TGTGCCAGCAGCTTAGCGGGACTAGCGGGAGGGCCCCAAGAGACCCAGTACTTC. The variable domain in full, with the rest retrieved from reference TRBV11-3 and TRBJ2-5, is EAGVVQSPRYKIIEKKQPVAFWCNPISGHNTLYWYLQNLGQGPELLIRYENEEAVDDSQLPKDRFSAERLKGVDSTLKIQPAELGDSAVYLCASSLAGLAGGPQETQYFGPGTRLLVL.

This clone has more than one count but fewer than ten. The chain joins TRBV2 to TRBJ2-3; D perhaps matches TRBD2 (6 bases). The V end was cut by 0 bases, the J end by 0 bases, with 10 bases between. Per the germline V gene, CDR1 is SNHLY and CDR2 is FYNNEI. The CDR3 spans 16 residues. The CDR3 coding sequence is TGTGCCAGCAGTGAAGCAGTAGCGGCTAGCACAGATACGCAGTATTTT. This encodes CASSEAVAASTDTQYF.

V and J are TRBV9 and TRBJ1-1, with no clear D. Per the germline V gene, CDR1 is SGDLS and CDR2 is YYNGEE. V was clipped by 4 bases and J by 0 bases, with 22 bases between them. The CDR3 covers 18 residues. CDR3 bases: TGTGCCAGCAGCCCCCGGGCTCAGGTTTCCGCCATGAACACTGAAGCTTTCTTT. Translated, it gives CASSPRAQVSAMNTEAFF.

The V call is TRBV7-2, the J call TRBJ2-1; 11 bases line up with TRBD2. Germline V CDR1 and CDR2: SGHTA, FQGNSA. J was trimmed by 1 base and V by 1 base; bases with no gene match: 0. This CDR3 contains 16 residues. The CDR3 loop is CASSLVAGGSYNEQFF. As DNA, the CDR3 is TGTGCCAGCAGCTTAGTAGCGGGAGGGTCCTACAATGAGCAGTTCTTC. The whole variable domain, filled in from reference TRBV7-2 and TRBJ2-1, reads GAGVSQSPSNKVTEKGKDVELRCDPISGHTALYWYRQSLGQGLEFLIYFQGNSAPDKSGLPSDRFSAERTGGSVSTLTIQRTQQEDSAVYLCASSLVAGGSYNEQFFGPGTRLTVL.

This clone has more than one count but fewer than ten. The gene calls are TRBV19 and TRBJ1-5; D uncertain. Trimming took 3 bases from V and 9 from J, leaving 12 bases between them. The CDR3 runs 13 residues. In germline, CDR1 is LNHDA, CDR2 SQIVND (reference sequence). CDR3: CASSIRSIRPQHF. The CDR3 DNA reads TGTGCCAGTAGTATTCGTAGTATTAGGCCCCAGCATTTT.

The J gene is TRBJ1-1, the V gene TRBV9; D perhaps matches TRBD1 (5 bases). This CDR3 is built from 15 residues. V lost 0 bases and J 5 bases, leaving 14 bases between the germline ends. The germline V gene has CDR1 SGDLS and CDR2 YYNGEE. Written as DNA, the CDR3 is TGTGCCAGCAGCGTAGATAACAGGATCGGGACTGAAGCTTTCTTT. Protein product: CASSVDNRIGTEAFF.

The genes are TRBV4-1 and TRBJ2-2; 13 positions agree with TRBD2. CDR3 length equals 18 residues. The germline gives CDR1 MGHRA, CDR2 YSYEKL. J was trimmed by 7 bases and V by 4 bases; bases with no gene match: 12. CDR3: CASSPKLAGGPRSGELFF. CDR3 DNA: TGCGCCAGCAGCCCCAAACTAGCGGGAGGGCCTCGTAGCGGGGAGCTGTTTTTT.